The clone carrying this T cell receptor (beta chain) was recorded only once. Its antigen is undetermined. The repertoire was sequenced with immunoSEQ multiplex PCR; TCRdb's copy has only in-frame clones and lacks some. The sample consists of around 180,000 clones, about 84% of them appearing once. This record belongs to a study of cytomegalovirus exposure and HLA in healthy donors. At the level of the study: In a later analysis, the roughly 120 validation repertoires were reported to have used the same platform as the 666 first-cohort repertoires.

Study outcomes and limitations: Cytomegalovirus status was reportedly diagnosed by the classifier with high sensitivity and specificity. Cytomegalovirus association was assigned to more than 150 TCR beta chains. A few CMV-associated chains proved CMV antigen-specific in vitro.

V lost 0 bases to trimming and J lost 2 bases; unmatched junction nucleotides: 3. CDR1 is SGDLS, CDR2 YYNGEE, per germline. The CDR3 loop spans 15 amino acids. The TCR was taken from a young woman in good health and CMV-seronegative. Sequenced input: PBMCs. The rearrangement joins TRBV9 to TRBJ1-2; 8 positions match TRBD1. CDR3 nucleotide sequence: TGTGCCAGCAGCGTAGAGCAGGGGGCCAACTATGGCTACACCTTC. Its protein is CASSVEQGANYGYTF.